A single sample is the source of the 11 T cell receptor beta chains below, sequenced in a study of response to subunit inactivated influenza vaccine (dated by TCRdb to the late 2010s). The library was prepared using RT-PCR. The sequencer listed for this sample is Illumina HiSeq 2500. Clones were called with MiXCR by TCRdb after fastp trimmed the public reads at Q25, and only in-frame beta chains were retained. Records with the same CDR3 protein are collapsed into one entry carrying the most frequent genes and DNA. For this sample there are about 780,000 distinct CDR3 sequences; about 18% appear just once. 9.5% to 13% of the sample goes to the ten largest clones. Specimen: PBMCs from blood, collected about 5 days after vaccination. The receptors stem from a man aged 50 or older who received an inactivated influenza vaccine. Donor details come from another sample of the same person, matched by shared clones.

This clonotype occurred a few times. This rearrangement joins TRBV12-3 or TRBV12-4 to TRBJ2-7; possible D gene TRBD2, 5 bases. The V gene lost 6 bases and the J gene lost 2 bases, with 14 bases spanning the gap. This CDR3 contains 14 residues. As DNA, the CDR3 is TGTGCCAGCAGCCCCGGACTGAGACCCTACGAGCAGTACTTC. Translation gives CASSPGLRPYEQYF.

The V call is TRBV12-3 or TRBV12-4, the J call TRBJ2-7; D is unclear. This CDR3 is 14 amino acids long. The germline V and J ends were trimmed by 2 bases and 5 bases, with 13 bases remaining between them. CDR3 nucleotides: TGTGCCAGCAGTTTATTACCCTCCACCGACGAGCAGTACTTC. It codes for CASSLLPSTDEQYF.

This chain uses TRBV7-2 with TRBJ2-7; TRBD1 agrees at 7 bases. Trimming removed 4 bases from V and 2 bases from J; junction bases left unmatched: 5. The CDR3 length is 14 residues. In germline, CDR1 is SGHTA, CDR2 FQGNSA. The chain's CDR3 is CASSSHRGTYEQYF. Here the CDR3 DNA reads TGTGCCAGCAGCTCACACAGGGGTACCTACGAGCAGTACTTC.

The J gene is TRBJ1-1, the V gene TRBV3-1, with a tentative D call TRBD1 (6 bases). Per the germline V gene, CDR1 is LGHDT and CDR2 is YNNKEL (reference sequence). The ends were cut back, 1 base at V and 3 bases at J, with 9 bases in the middle. This CDR3 is built from 14 residues. The CDR3: CASSQAQGDTEAFF. CDR3 DNA: TGTGCCAGCAGCCAAGCACAGGGAGACACTGAAGCTTTCTTT.

This clonotype came up once. The V call is TRBV5-5, the J call TRBJ2-1, with 10 positions matching TRBD2. Looked up from germline, CDR1 is SGHKS and CDR2 is YYEKEE (reference sequence). The CDR3 has 15 residues. V was pared by 0 bases and J by 9 bases, with 6 bases of the junction left unmatched. CDR3 sequence (DNA): TGTGCCAGCAGCTTGGTCCAGCGGGAGGGCCGTGAGCAGTTCTTC. Translating gives CASSLVQREGREQFF.

This chain uses TRBV6-5 with TRBJ2-7; no firm D call. The germline V gene encodes CDR1 MNHEY and CDR2 SVGAGI. V dropped 2 bases and J dropped 4 bases, with 15 bases sitting between them. There are 15 residues in the CDR3. The chain's CDR3 is CASSYSWGPKYEQYF. CDR3 coding DNA: TGTGCCAGCAGTTACAGTTGGGGTCCTAAGTACGAGCAGTACTTC.

This clonotype appeared many times. J is TRBJ1-2 and V is TRBV18; D gene ambiguous. The germline V gene encodes CDR1 KGHSH and CDR2 LQKENI. This CDR3 spans 13 amino acids. V was cut by 3 bases and J by 3 bases, with 8 bases left in between. The CDR3 here is CASSPPDYYGYTF. CDR3 nucleotide sequence: TGTGCCAGCTCACCCCCCGACTACTATGGCTACACCTTC.

The chain recombines TRBV10-3 with TRBJ2-3, with D unclear. The germline V gene has CDR1 ENHRY and CDR2 SYGVKD. The CDR3 is 16 amino acids. V gave up 3 bases and J gave up 3 bases, with 16 bases separating them. CDR3 sequence reads: CAISDVVKAPTDTQYF. Written as DNA, the CDR3 is TGTGCCATCAGTGATGTAGTCAAAGCACCTACAGATACGCAGTATTTT.

The chain combines TRBV18 with TRBJ2-1, with TRBD2 as a possible D gene (7 bases). From germline, CDR1 is KGHSH and CDR2 LQKENI. This CDR3 has 15 residues. Trimming cost V 3 bases and J 3 bases, with 12 bases left between them. The CDR3 loop reads CASSPGGPHYNEQFF. The CDR3, as DNA: TGTGCCAGCTCACCCGGGGGGCCCCACTACAATGAGCAGTTCTTC.

The V gene is TRBV15, the J gene TRBJ2-7; tentative D call: TRBD1 (6 bases). V shed 1 base and J shed 0 bases, with 10 bases lying between them. CDR3 length equals 15 residues. Per germline, CDR1 LNHNV and CDR2 YYDKDF (reference sequence). This CDR3 reads CATSRGIGGSYEQYF. The CDR3 DNA reads TGTGCCACCAGCAGAGGAATAGGGGGCTCCTACGAGCAGTACTTC.

The gene calls are TRBV6-5 and TRBJ2-7; tentative D call: TRBD2 (6 bases). Trimming removed 1 base from V and 2 bases from J, with 18 bases in between. Germline loops: CDR1 MNHEY, CDR2 SVGAGI. The CDR3 loop spans 17 amino acids. CDR3 residues: CASSYFPGGVITYEQYF. DNA for the CDR3: TGTGCCAGCAGTTACTTTCCAGGCGGGGTCATAACCTACGAGCAGTACTTC.